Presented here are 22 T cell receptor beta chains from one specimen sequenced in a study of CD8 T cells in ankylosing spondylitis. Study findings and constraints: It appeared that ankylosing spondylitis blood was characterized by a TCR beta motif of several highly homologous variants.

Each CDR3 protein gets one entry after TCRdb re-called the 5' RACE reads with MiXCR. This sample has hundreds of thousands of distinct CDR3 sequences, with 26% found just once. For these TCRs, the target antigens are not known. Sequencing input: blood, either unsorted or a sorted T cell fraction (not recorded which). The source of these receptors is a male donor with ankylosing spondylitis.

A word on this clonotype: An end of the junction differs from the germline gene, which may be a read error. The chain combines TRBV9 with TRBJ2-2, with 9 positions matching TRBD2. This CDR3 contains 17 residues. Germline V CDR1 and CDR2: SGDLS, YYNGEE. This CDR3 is CASSPLGSGSSTGELFF. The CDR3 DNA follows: TGTGCCAGCAGCCCGCTCGGTAGCGGGAGCTCCACCGGGGAGCTGTTCTTT. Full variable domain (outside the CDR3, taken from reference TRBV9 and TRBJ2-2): DSGVTQTPKHLITATGQRVTLRCSPRSGDLSVYWYQQSLDQGLQFLIQYYNGEERAKGNILERFSAQQFPDLHSELNLSSLELGDSALYFCASSPLGSGSSTGELFFGEGSRLTVL.

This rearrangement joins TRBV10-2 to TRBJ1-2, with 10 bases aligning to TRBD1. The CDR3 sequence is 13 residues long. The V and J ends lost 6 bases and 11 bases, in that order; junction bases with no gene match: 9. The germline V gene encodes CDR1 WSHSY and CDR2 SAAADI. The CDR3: CASSVDRGRDYTF. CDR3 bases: TGCGCCAGCAGCGTAGACAGGGGGCGAGATTACACCTTC.

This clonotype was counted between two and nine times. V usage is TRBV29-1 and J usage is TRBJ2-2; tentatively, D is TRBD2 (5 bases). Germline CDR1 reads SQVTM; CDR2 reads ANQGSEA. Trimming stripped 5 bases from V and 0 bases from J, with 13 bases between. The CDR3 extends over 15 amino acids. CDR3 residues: CSVYGRGSNTGELFF. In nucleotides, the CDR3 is TGCAGCGTTTACGGTCGGGGTTCGAACACCGGGGAGCTGTTTTTT.

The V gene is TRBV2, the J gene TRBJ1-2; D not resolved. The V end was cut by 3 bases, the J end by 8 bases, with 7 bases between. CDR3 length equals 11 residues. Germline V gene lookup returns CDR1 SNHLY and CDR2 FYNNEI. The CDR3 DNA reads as TGTGCCAGCAGTGAGGTTGCCGGCTACACCTTC. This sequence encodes CASSEVAGYTF. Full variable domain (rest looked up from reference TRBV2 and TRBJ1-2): EPEVTQTPSHQVTQMGQEVILRCVPISNHLYFYWYRQILGQKVEFLVSFYNNEISEKSEIFDDQFSVERPDGSNFTLKIRSTKLEDSAMYFCASSEVAGYTFGSGTRLTVV.

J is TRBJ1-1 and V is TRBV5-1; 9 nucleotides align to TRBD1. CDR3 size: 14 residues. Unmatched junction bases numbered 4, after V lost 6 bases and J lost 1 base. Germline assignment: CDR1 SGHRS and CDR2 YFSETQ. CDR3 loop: CASTGTGKNTEAFF. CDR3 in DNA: TGCGCCAGCACCGGGACAGGGAAGAACACTGAAGCTTTCTTT.

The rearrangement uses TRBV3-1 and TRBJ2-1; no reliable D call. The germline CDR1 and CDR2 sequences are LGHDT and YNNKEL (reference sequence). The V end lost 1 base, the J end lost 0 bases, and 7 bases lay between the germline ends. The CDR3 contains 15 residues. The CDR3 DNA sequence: TGTGCCAGCAGCCAAGTACTGAGCTCCTACAATGAGCAGTTCTTC. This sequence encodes CASSQVLSSYNEQFF.

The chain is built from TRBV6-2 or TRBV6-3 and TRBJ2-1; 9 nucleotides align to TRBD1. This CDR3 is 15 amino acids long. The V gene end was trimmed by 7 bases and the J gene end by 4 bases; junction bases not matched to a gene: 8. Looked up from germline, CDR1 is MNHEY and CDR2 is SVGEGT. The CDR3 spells CASTQGTGWYNEQFF. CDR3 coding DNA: TGTGCCAGCACCCAAGGGACAGGGTGGTACAATGAGCAGTTCTTC.

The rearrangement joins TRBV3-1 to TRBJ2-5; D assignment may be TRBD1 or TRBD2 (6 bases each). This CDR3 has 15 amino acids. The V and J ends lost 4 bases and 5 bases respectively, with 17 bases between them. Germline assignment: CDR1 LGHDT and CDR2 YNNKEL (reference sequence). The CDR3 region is CASSPRSGGGETQYF. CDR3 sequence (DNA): TGTGCCAGCAGCCCACGGAGCGGAGGGGGGGAGACCCAGTACTTC.

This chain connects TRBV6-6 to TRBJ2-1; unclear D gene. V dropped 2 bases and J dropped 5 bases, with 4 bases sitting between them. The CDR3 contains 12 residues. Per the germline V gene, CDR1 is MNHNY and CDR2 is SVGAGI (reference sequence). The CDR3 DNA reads TGTGCCAGCAGTTACGTAAACAATGAGCAGTTCTTC. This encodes CASSYVNNEQFF.

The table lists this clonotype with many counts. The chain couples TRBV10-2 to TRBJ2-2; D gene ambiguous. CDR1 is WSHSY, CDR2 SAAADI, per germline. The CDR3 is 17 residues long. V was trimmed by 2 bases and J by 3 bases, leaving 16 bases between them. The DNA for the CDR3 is TGCGCCAGCAGTGAGCCTCTGGACCTTTCGGACACCGGGGAGCTGTTTTTT. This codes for CASSEPLDLSDTGELFF.

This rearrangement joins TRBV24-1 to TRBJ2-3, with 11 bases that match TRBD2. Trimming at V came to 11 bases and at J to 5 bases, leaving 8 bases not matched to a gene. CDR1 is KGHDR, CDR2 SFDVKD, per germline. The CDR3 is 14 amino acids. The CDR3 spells CAISTSGEVDTQYF. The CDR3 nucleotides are TGTGCCATTTCGACTAGCGGGGAAGTAGATACGCAGTATTTT.

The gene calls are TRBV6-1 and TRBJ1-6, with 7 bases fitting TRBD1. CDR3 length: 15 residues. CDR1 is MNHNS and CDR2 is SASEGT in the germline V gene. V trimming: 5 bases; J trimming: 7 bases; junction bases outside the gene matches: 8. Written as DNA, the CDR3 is TGTGCCAGCAGTCGGGACAGCCCGCGGAATTCACCCCTCCACTTT. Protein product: CASSRDSPRNSPLHF.

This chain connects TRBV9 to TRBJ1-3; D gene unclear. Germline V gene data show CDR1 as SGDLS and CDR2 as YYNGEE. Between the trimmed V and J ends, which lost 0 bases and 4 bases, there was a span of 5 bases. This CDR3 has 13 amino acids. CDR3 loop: CASSVDRGNTIYF. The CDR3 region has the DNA TGTGCCAGCAGCGTAGATCGCGGAAACACCATATATTTT.

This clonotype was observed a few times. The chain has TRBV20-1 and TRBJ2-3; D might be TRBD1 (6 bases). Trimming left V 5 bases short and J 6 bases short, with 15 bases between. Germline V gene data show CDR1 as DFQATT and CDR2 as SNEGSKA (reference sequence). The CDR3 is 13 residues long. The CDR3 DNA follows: TGCAGTGCTCCGACAGGACTGGGTGATACGCAGTATTTT. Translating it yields CSAPTGLGDTQYF.

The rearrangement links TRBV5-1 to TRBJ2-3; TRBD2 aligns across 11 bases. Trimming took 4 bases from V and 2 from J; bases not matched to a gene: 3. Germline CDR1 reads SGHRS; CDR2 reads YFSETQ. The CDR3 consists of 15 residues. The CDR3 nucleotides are TGCGCCAGCAGCATACTAGCGGGAGCCACAGATACGCAGTATTTT. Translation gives CASSILAGATDTQYF. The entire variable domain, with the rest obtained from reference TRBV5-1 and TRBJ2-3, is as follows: KAGVTQTPRYLIKTRGQQVTLSCSPISGHRSVSWYQQTPGQGLQFLFEYFSETQRNKGNFPGRFSGRQFSNSRSEMNVSTLELGDSALYLCASSILAGATDTQYFGPGTRLTVL.

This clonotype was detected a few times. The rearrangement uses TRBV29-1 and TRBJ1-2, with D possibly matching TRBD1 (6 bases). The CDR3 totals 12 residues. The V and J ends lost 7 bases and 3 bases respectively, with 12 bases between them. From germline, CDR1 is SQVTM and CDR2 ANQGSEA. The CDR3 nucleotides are TGCAGCGCCGGGGGGCGCGACTATGGCTACACCTTC. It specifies CSAGGRDYGYTF. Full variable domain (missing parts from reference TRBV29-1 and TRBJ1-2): SAVISQKPSRDICQRGTSLTIQCQVDSQVTMMFWYRQQPGQSLTLIATANQGSEATYESGFVIDKFPISRPNLTFSTLTVSNMSPEDSSIYLCSAGGRDYGYTFGSGTRLTVV.

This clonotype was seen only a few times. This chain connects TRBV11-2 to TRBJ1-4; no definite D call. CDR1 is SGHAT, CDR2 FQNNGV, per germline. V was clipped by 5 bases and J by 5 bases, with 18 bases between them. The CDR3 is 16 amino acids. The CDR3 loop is CASSLNRRTWNEKLFF. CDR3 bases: TGTGCCAGCAGCCTTAATAGGCGAACGTGGAATGAAAAACTGTTTTTT.

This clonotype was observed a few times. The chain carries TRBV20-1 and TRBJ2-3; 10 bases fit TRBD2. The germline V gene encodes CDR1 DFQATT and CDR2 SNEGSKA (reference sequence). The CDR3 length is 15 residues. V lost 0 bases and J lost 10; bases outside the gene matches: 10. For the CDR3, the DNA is TGCAGTGCTAGAGATCGAGGGCTAGCGGGAGTAGCGCAGTATTTT. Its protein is CSARDRGLAGVAQYF.

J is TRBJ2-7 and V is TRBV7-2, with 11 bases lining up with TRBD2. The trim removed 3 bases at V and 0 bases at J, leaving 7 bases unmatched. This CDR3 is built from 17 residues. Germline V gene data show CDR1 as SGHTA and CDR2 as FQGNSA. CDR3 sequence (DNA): TGTGCCAGCAGCTTTCGACTAGCGGGGCGGGACTCCTACGAGCAGTACTTC. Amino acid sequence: CASSFRLAGRDSYEQYF.

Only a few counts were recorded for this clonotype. The CDR3, as DNA: TGTGCTAGTGGTTCCAATACCCAGCTCAATGAGCAGTTCTTC. The encoded protein is CASGSNTQLNEQFF. V and J are TRBV12-5 and TRBJ2-1; D is uncertain. The V end was cut by 4 bases, the J end by 6 bases, with 13 bases between. Germline CDR1 and CDR2: LGHNT and FRNRAP. CDR3 length: 14 amino acids.

The CDR3 loop reads CSARTSEYQETQYF. The CDR3, as DNA: TGCAGTGCTCGGACTAGCGAGTACCAAGAGACCCAGTACTTC. This chain joins TRBV20-1 and TRBJ2-5, with 9 bases aligning to TRBD2. Trimming cost V 5 bases and J 0 bases; bases outside gene matches: 4. CDR1 and CDR2 (germline): DFQATT, SNEGSKA (reference sequence). This CDR3 contains 14 residues.

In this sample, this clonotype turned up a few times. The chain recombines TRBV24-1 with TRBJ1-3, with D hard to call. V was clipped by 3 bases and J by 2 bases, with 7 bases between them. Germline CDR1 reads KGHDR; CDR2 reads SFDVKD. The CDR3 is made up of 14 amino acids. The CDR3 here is CATSDEGTGNTIYF. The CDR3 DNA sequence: TGTGCCACCAGTGATGAAGGGACTGGAAACACCATATATTTT.